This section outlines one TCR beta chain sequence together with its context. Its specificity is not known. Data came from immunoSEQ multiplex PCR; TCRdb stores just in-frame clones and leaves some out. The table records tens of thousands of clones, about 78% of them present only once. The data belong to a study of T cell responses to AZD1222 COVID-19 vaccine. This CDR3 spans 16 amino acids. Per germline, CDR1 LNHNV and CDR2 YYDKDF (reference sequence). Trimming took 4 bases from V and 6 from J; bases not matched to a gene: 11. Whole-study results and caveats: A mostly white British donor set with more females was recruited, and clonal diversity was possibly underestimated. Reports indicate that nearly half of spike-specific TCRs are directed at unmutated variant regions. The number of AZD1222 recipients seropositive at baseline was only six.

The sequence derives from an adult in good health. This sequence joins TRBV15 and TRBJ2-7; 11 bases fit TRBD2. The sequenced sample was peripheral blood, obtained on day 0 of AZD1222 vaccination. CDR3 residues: CATSTLAGGRLGEQYF. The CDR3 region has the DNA TGTGCCACCAGCACCCTAGCGGGAGGAAGGCTAGGCGAGCAGTACTTC.